This record looks at one TCR beta chain sequence and its context. Its specificity is unknown. This sample is part of a study of T cell repertoires in cytomegalovirus infection. As for the study in general: Recently identified HLA-C-restricted CMV epitopes were among the peptides used. Shared public TCR beta signatures pointed to both CMV infection and a matching HLA type. Findings of the study overall: Dominant in the ex vivo response were TCR beta clonotypes restricted by HLA-C and specific for CMV. Summed public TCR beta family frequency identified CMV carriers bearing the relevant HLA.

The V gene's germline CDR1 is LNHNV and CDR2 YYDKDF (reference sequence). CDR3 size: 13 residues. Trimming removed 2 bases at V and 2 bases at J, with 6 bases between. A single record per CDR3 protein comes from TCRdb applying MiXCR to the reads. The sample carries roughly 990,000 distinct CDR3 sequences, under 40% recorded once. The material was cultured CD8+ T cells from PBMCs, obtained from culture after CMV antigen stimulation. This receptor was obtained from a human donor in good health (CMV status not recorded). Some clones in this sample may be carry-over from other donors' samples. The rearrangement joins TRBV15 to TRBJ1-1; D remains ambiguous. CDR3 residues: CATSRPRNTEAFF. The CDR3 DNA reads TGTGCCACCAGCAGACCGAGAAACACTGAAGCTTTCTTT.